This T cell receptor beta chain was sequenced in a study of response to subunit inactivated influenza vaccine. CDR1 and CDR2 from the germline V gene are SGHRS and YFSETQ. CDR3 length: 15 amino acids. The V and J ends lost 5 bases and 4 bases respectively, with 15 bases between them. TCRdb ran MiXCR on the RT-PCR reads and lists one entry per CDR3 protein. Of hundreds of thousands of distinct CDR3 sequences in the sample, around 8% are singletons; the top ten hold roughly 13%. Study observations and caveats: Researchers suggested that each seasonal influenza vaccination recruits few new T cells.

Note on this clonotype: What it binds is unknown.

The receptor's source is a man in his fifties or sixties who received an inactivated influenza vaccine. The material sequenced was PBMCs from blood, taken around 25 months after vaccination. The V call is TRBV5-1, the J call TRBJ2-2; either TRBD1 or TRBD2 may supply D (6 bases each). The CDR3 protein is CASSRGTTTTGELFF. The CDR3 DNA is TGCGCCAGCAGTCGCGGGACAACAACCACCGGGGAGCTGTTTTTT. The whole variable domain, filled in from reference TRBV5-1 and TRBJ2-2, reads KAGVTQTPRYLIKTRGQQVTLSCSPISGHRSVSWYQQTPGQGLQFLFEYFSETQRNKGNFPGRFSGRQFSNSRSEMNVSTLELGDSALYLCASSRGTTTTGELFFGEGSRLTVL.